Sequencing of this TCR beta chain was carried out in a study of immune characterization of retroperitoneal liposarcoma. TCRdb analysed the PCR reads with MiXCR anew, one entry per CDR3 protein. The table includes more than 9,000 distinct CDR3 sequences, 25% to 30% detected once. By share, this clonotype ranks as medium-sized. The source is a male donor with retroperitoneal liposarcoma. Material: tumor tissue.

The CDR3, as DNA: TGTGCCAGCAGCTTGACGCGGGGGAAGATAGAGACCTACAATGAGCAGTACTTC. It specifies CASSLTRGKIETYNEQYF. V gene TRBV7-6 combines with J gene TRBJ2-1; 7 positions agree with TRBD2. TRBJ2-7 matches the DNA end more closely, so the J call is doubtful. The germline V gene encodes CDR1 SGHVS and CDR2 FNYEAQ. The CDR3 has 18 residues.